This T cell receptor (beta chain) was profiled in a study of T-cell memory formation after mild COVID-19. A few counts support this clonotype. Its antigen remains unidentified. TCRdb fed the 5' RACE reads into MiXCR, producing one record per CDR3 protein. The table shows fewer than 400,000 distinct CDR3 sequences, with roughly 15% occurring only once. Germline CDR1 reads SGHRS; CDR2 reads YFSETQ. This CDR3 has 15 residues. V lost 4 bases to trimming and J lost 6 bases; unmatched junction nucleotides: 9. Study results and caveats: A balance of CD4 and CD8 characterized clones contracting day 15 to 85, whereas later expanders leaned CD4+.

Sequenced input: PBMCs or a T cell subset sorted from them (not recorded which). The chain combines TRBV5-1 with TRBJ2-1; 8 bases are a match to TRBD2. The sequence was obtained from a man between 18 and 35 years old who had mild COVID-19 (a few samples of this study predate the infection). Cell type and time point are not known. The CDR3: CASSASSGLRNEQFF. The CDR3 nucleotides read TGCGCCAGCAGCGCCTCTAGCGGGCTACGCAATGAGCAGTTCTTC.